This T cell receptor beta chain stems from a study of identical twins. Study-wide results and caveats: Models predicted too little out-of-frame TCR alpha sharing in monozygotic twins. Part of the zero-insertion signal could reflect confounding by invariant MAIT and iNKT cells. Conclusions were based on cross-sectional statistical analysis, without following the same donors. Twins showed weaker excess sharing in their beta out-of-frame sequences.

TCRdb itself ran the 5' RACE reads through MiXCR, one entry per CDR3 protein. The sample has about 530,000 distinct CDR3 sequences; over 12% are singletons. This clonotype was picked up many times. Antigen specificity is unknown. These data also formed part of another study, on yellow fever vaccine responses in identical twins.

Sequences were obtained from CD4+ T cells sorted from blood. The receptor's source is a young woman in good health.

The CDR3 DNA is TGCGCCAGCAGCTTGGCAGGACGAGTAAGTTCAGATACGCAGTATTTT. This translates into CASSLAGRVSSDTQYF. The gene calls are TRBV5-1 and TRBJ2-3, with no clear D. CDR3 size: 16 residues. The V gene lost 0 bases and the J gene lost 4 bases, with 15 bases spanning the gap. In germline, CDR1 is SGHRS, CDR2 YFSETQ.